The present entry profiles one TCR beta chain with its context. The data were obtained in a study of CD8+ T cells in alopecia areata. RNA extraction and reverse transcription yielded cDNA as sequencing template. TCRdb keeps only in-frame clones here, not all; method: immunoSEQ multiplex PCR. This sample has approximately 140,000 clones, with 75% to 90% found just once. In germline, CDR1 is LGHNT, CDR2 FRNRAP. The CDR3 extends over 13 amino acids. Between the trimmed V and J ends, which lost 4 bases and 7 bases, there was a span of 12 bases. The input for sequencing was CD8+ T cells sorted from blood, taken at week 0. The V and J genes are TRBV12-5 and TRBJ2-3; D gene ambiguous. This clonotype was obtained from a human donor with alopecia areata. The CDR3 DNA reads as TGTGCTAGTGGTTCCTCCCGACTCAATACGCAGTATTTT. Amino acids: CASGSSRLNTQYF.